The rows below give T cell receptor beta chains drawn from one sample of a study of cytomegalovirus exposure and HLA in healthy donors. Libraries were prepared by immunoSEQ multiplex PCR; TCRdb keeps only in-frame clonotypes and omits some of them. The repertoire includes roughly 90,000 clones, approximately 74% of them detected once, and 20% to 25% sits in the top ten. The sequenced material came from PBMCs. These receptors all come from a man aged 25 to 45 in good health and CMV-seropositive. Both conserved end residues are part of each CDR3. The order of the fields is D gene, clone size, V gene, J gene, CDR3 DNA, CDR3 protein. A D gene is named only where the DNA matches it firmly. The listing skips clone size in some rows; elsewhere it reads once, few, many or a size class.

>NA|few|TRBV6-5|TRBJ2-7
TGTGCCAGCAGCCCTGGACTGGGGGAGCAGTACTTC
CASSPGLGEQYF
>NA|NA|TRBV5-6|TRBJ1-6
TGTGCCAGCAGCCCGAGTGGACGTCAATCTACCCGGGGTTCACCCCTCCACTTT
CASSPSGRQSTRGSPLHF
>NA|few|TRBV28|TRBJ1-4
TGTGCCAGCAGTCGCCACATCACAGGGTCGGACGATGAAAAACTGTTTTTT
CASSRHITGSDDEKLFF
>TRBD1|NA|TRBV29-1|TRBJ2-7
TGCAGCGCTGGGGCGGGACAGGGGGGCGAGCAGTACTTC
CSAGAGQGGEQYF
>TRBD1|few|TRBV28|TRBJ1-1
TGTGCCAGCAGTCTTTTTACGGGACAGATAAACACTGAAGCTTTCTTT
CASSLFTGQINTEAFF
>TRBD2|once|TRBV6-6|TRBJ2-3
TGTGCCAGCAGTGTCCGGGGGGGCCAAGGAGATACGCAGTATTTT
CASSVRGGQGDTQYF
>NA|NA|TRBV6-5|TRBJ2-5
TGTGCCAGCAGCTCTCTCGGGTCGAAGGAGACCCAGTACTTC
CASSSLGSKETQYF
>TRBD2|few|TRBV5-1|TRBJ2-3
TGCGCCAGCAGCCCCGGGACTAGCGGGAACACAGATACGCAGTATTTT
CASSPGTSGNTDTQYF
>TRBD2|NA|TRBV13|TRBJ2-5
TGTGCCAGCAGCGCTCCGGGAGCCTGGGGGGGGGAGACCCAGTACTTC
CASSAPGAWGGETQYF
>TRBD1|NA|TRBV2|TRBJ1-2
TGTGCCAGCAGTCCCGGACAGGCCCTCCACTATGGCTACACCTTC
CASSPGQALHYGYTF
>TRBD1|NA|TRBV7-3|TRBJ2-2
TGTGCCAGCAGCTTAATGGACAGGGGGACCGGGGAGCTGTTTTTT
CASSLMDRGTGELFF
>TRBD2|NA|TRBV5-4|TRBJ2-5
TGTGCCAGCAGGTCTACTAGCGGGGGAGCCCAAGAGACCCAGTACTTC
CASRSTSGGAQETQYF
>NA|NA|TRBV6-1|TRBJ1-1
TGTGCCAGCAGTGCGGACAGAAGTGGCACTGAAGCTTTCTTT
CASSADRSGTEAFF
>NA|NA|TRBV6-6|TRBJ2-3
TGTGCCAGCAGATCCGATCCGTATAGTTTTGATACGCAGTATTTT
CASRSDPYSFDTQYF
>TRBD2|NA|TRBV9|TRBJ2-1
TGTGCCAGCAGCGAGACCGGGACTAGCGGGCGCAATGAGCAGTTCTTC
CASSETGTSGRNEQFF
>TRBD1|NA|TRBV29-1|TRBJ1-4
TGCAGCGTCGGACAGGGAAGACGACTGTTTTTT
CSVGQGRRLFF
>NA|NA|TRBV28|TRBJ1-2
TGTGCCAGCAGCCCTGCTGGTGGGCAGACCTATAATGGCTACACCTTC
CASSPAGGQTYNGYTF
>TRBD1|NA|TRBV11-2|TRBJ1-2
TGTGCCAGCAGCCCCGGACAGGGTGGTGGCTACACCTTC
CASSPGQGGGYTF
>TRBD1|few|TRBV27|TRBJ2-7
TGTGCCAGCAGAGGGGACAGTCCCTCCTACGAGCAGTACTTC
CASRGDSPSYEQYF
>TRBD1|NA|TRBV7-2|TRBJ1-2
TGTGCCAGCAGCTTACAAGTGGGACAGTCCGACTATGGCTACACCTTC
CASSLQVGQSDYGYTF
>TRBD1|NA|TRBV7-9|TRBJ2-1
TGTGCCAGCAGCTTGGCGACAGGGGCAGAGCAGTTCTTC
CASSLATGAEQFF
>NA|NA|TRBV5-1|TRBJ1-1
TGCGCCAGCAGCTTGTCCGTCGGAGGGTCCACTGAAGCTTTCTTT
CASSLSVGGSTEAFF
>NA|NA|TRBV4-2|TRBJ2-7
TGTGCCAGCAGCCAAGACGGGTCCTCCTACGAGCAGTACTTC
CASSQDGSSYEQYF
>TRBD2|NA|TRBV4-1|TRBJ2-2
TGCGCCAGCAGCCAGGGGACTAGCGGGAGGGCCCCTTCGGAGCTGTTTTTT
CASSQGTSGRAPSELFF
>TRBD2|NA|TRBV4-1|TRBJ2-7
TGCGCCAGCAGCCAAGCTAGCGGGAGCTCCTACGAGCAGTACTTC
CASSQASGSSYEQYF
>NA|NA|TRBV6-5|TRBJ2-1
TGTGCCAGCAGCACCTCTCGGGGAGGTTACAATGAGCAGTTCTTC
CASSTSRGGYNEQFF
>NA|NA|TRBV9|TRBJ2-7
TGTGCCAGCAGCCTTGGGACATCCCCCTACGAGCAGTACTTC
CASSLGTSPYEQYF
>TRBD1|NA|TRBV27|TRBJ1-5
TGTGCCAGCAGCCGGACAGGGAGCAATCAGCCCCAGCATTTT
CASSRTGSNQPQHF
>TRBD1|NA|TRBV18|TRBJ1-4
TGTGCCAGCTCACCAGAGGGGACAGGGACTGAAAAACTGTTTTTT
CASSPEGTGTEKLFF
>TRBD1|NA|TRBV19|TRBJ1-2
TGTGCCAGTAAGCTTCGGACAGGGAACTATGGCTACACCTTC
CASKLRTGNYGYTF
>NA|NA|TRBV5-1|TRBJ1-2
TGCGCCAGCAGACAGGACACAGGTGCCTATGGCTACACCTTC
CASRQDTGAYGYTF
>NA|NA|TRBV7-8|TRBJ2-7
TGTGCCAGCAGCGGGCGGTCGGGGAGCTCCTACGAGCAGTACTTC
CASSGRSGSSYEQYF
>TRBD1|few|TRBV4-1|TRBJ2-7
TGCGCCAGCAGCCCCGTGGGGAACAGGGGGAACTACGAGCAGTACTTC
CASSPVGNRGNYEQYF
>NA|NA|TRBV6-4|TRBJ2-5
TGTGCCAGCAGCCGAGATAGTCGGGAGACCCAGTACTTC
CASSRDSRETQYF
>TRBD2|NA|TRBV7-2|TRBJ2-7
TGTGCCAGCAGCTCCGGGACTACCTACGAGCAGTACTTC
CASSSGTTYEQYF
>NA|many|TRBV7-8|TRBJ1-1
TGTGCCAGCAGCTTAGCCGTGGAGGGAACTGAAGCTTTCTTT
CASSLAVEGTEAFF
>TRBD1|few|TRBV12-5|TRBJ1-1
TGTGCTAGTGGTTCATTGACTCCGACAGGGGCCCTGAACACTGAAGCTTTCTTT
CASGSLTPTGALNTEAFF
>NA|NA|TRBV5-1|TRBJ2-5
TGCGCCAGCAGCTTGGATGAGGAGTTAAGACAAGAGACCCAGTACTTC
CASSLDEELRQETQYF
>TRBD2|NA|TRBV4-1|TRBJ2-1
TGCGCCTCGGGGCGGGAGCGCTACAATGAGCAGTTCTTC
CASGRERYNEQFF
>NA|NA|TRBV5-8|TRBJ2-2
TGTGCCAGCAGCTTCGGGGGGCACACCGGGGAGCTGTTTTTT
CASSFGGHTGELFF
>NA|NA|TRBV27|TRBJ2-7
TGTGCCAGCAGTTTATCGCCAGGGGCCTACGAGCAGTACTTC
CASSLSPGAYEQYF
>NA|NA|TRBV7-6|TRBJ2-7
TGTGCCAGCAGCTCCATCTTACAGGGTGAAGACGAGCAGTACTTC
CASSSILQGEDEQYF
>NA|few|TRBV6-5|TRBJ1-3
TGTGCCAGCGGGAGGGGAGCTGGAAACACCATATATTTT
CASGRGAGNTIYF
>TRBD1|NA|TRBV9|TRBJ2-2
TGTGCCAGCAGCGCACACAGCCCCGGGACAGGGAGGAACACCGGGGAGCTGTTTTTT
CASSAHSPGTGRNTGELFF
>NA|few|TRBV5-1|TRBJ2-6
TGCGCCAGCAGCTTGGACAGGGCTGGGGCCAACGTCCTGACTTTC
CASSLDRAGANVLTF
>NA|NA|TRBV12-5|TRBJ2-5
TGTGCTAGTGGTTTGCCTCAGGGGCTGGCGGGTCAAGAGACCCAGTACTTC
CASGLPQGLAGQETQYF
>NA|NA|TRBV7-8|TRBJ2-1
TGTGCCAGCAGCTTAGCAGCCTCCTACAATGAGCAGTTCTTC
CASSLAASYNEQFF
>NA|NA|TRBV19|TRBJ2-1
TGTGCCAGTAGTATTCCCGGCGGACGGGGATACAATGAGCAGTTCTTC
CASSIPGGRGYNEQFF
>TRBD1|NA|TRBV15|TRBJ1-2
TGTGCCACCAGCACGGACAGGGCGGTTTACGGCTACACCTTC
CATSTDRAVYGYTF
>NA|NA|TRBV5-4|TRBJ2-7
TGTGCCAGCAGCCCCGGCGGGGTATCCCCCTACGAGCAGTACTTC
CASSPGGVSPYEQYF
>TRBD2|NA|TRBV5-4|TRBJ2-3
TGTGCCAGCAGCATGCTAGCGGTGAGCACAGATACGCAGTATTTT
CASSMLAVSTDTQYF
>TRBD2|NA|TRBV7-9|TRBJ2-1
TGTGCCAGCAGCTTAGGACTAGCGGGAGTAATGTATGAGCAGTTCTTC
CASSLGLAGVMYEQFF
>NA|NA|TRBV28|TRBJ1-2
TGTGCCAGCAGTCCCCCGGACAGATATGGCTATACCTTC
CASSPPDRYGYTF
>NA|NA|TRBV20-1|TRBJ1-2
TGCAGCTCCGTATCGGGTTACGGCTACACCTTC
CSSVSGYGYTF
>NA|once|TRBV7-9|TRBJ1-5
TGTGCCAGCAGCTTATCCGGGAGCAGGCAGCCCCAGCATTTT
CASSLSGSRQPQHF
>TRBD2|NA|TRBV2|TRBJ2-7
TGTGCCAGCGGGAGCGGGAGGAGCGGCGAGCAGTACTTC
CASGSGRSGEQYF
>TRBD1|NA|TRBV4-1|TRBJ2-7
TGCGCCAGCAGCCAGCCGGACAGGGCGTACGAGCAGTACTTC
CASSQPDRAYEQYF
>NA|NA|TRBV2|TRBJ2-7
TGTGCCAGCAGTGACGAGCAGTACTTC
CASSDEQYF